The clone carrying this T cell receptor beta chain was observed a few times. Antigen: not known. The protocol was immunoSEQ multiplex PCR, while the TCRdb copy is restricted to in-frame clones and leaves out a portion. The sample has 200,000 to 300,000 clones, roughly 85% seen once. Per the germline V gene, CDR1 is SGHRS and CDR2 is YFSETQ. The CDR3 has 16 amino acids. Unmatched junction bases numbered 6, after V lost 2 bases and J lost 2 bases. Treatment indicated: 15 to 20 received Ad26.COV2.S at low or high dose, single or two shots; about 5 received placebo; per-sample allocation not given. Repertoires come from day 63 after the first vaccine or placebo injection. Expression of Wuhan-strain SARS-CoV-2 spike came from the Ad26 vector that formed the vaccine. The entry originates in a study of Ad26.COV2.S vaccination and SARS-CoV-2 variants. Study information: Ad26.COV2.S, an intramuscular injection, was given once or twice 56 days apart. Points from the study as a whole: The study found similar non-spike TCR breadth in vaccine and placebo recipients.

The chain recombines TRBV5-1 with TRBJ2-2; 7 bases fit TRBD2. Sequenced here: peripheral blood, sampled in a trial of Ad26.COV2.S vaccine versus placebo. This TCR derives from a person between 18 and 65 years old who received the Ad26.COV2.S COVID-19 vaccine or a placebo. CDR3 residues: CASSFGRGRNTGELFF. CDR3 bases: TGCGCCAGCAGCTTTGGGAGGGGACGAAACACCGGGGAGCTGTTTTTT.